This TCR beta chain was profiled in a study of Tregs in tolerant kidney transplant recipients. General study points: The most relevant donor-specific Treg TCRbeta repertoire apparently came from expansion with activated donor B cells. Validation in larger populations is needed because few patients were studied.

The table came from immunoSEQ multiplex PCR; TCRdb's copy has only in-frame clones and leaves some out. The table lists tens of thousands of clones, 85% to 90% of them singletons, with approximately 0.39% in the top ten. On this clone: The antigen is undetermined.

Thawed PBMCs were FACS-sorted into unstimulated CD4+CD25+CD127- regulatory T cells, CD4+CD25- non-regulatory cells, CD4 and CD8 cells. V dropped 3 bases and J dropped 5 bases, with 16 bases sitting between them. The CDR3 runs 15 residues. Germline loops: CDR1 SGHNT, CDR2 YENEEA. The chain recombines TRBV11-3 with TRBJ2-5; tentatively, D is TRBD2 (6 bases). This sequence was found in a human donor who received a combined kidney and bone marrow transplant. Here the sequenced sample was CD4+ T cells from blood, taken before the transplant. The CDR3 loop reads CASSFGGERWETQYF. Written as DNA, the CDR3 is TGTGCCAGCAGCTTTGGAGGGGAGCGCTGGGAGACCCAGTACTTC.